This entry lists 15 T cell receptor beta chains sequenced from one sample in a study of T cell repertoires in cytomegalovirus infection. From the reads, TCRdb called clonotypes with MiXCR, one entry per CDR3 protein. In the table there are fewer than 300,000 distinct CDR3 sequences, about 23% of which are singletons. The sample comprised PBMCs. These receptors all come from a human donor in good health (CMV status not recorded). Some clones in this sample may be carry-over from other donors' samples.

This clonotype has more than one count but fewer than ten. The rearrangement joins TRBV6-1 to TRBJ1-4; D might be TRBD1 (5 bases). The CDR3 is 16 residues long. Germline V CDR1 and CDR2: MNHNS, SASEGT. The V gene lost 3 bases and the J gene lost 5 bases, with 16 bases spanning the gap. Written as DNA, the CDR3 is TGTGCCAGCAGTGAGGGGACTTCCGCGGGGAATGAAAAACTGTTTTTT. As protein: CASSEGTSAGNEKLFF.

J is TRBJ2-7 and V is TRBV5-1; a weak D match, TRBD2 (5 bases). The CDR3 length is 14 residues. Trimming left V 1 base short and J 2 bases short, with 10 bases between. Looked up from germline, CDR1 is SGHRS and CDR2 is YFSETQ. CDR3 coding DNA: TGCGCCAGCAGCTTGACGGGGAATCCCTACGAGCAGTACTTC. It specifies CASSLTGNPYEQYF.

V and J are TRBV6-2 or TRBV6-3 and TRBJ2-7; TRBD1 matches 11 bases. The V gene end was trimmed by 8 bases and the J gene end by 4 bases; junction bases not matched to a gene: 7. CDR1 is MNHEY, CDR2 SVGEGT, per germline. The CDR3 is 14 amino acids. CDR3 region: CASLGQGALYEQYF. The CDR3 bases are TGTGCCAGCCTCGGACAGGGGGCCCTATACGAGCAGTACTTC.

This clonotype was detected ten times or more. CDR3 coding DNA: TGTGCCAGCAGTTTATCATGGACAAGCTCCTACGAGCAGTACTTC. It yields the protein CASSLSWTSSYEQYF. The chain combines TRBV28 with TRBJ2-7, with D perhaps TRBD1 (5 bases). CDR1 is MDHEN, CDR2 SYDVKM, per germline. The CDR3 is 15 residues long. Trimming cost V 1 base and J 0 bases, with 10 bases left between them.

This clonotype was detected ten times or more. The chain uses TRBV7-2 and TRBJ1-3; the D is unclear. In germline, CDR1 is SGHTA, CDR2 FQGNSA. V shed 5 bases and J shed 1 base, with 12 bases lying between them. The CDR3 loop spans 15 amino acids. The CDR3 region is CASSPRSGSGNTIYF. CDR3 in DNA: TGTGCCAGCAGCCCCCGATCGGGGTCTGGAAACACCATATATTTT.

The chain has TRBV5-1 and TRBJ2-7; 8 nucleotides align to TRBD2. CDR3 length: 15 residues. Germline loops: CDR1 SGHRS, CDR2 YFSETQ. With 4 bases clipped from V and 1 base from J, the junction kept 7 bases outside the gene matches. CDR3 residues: CASSPLAGKSYEQYF. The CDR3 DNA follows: TGCGCCAGCAGCCCCTTAGCGGGAAAATCCTACGAGCAGTACTTC.

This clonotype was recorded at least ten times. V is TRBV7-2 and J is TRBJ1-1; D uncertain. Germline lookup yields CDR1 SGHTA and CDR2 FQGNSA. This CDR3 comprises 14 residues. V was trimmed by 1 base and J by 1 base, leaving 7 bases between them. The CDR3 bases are TGTGCCAGCAGCTTAGGGTTCCGGAACACTGAAGCTTTCTTT. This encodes CASSLGFRNTEAFF.

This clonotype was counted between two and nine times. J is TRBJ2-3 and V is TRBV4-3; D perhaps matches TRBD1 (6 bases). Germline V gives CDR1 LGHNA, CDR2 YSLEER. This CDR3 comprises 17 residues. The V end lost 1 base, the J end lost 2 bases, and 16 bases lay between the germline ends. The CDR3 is CASSQGGRLSLTDTQYF. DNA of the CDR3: TGCGCCAGCAGCCAAGGGGGGCGCCTAAGCCTCACAGATACGCAGTATTTT.

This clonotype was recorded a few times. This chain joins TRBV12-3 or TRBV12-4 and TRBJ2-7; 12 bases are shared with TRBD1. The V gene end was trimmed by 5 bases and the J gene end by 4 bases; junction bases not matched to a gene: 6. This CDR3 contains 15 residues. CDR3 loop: CASSPGTGGKYEQYF. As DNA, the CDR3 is TGTGCCAGCAGTCCCGGGACAGGGGGCAAGTACGAGCAGTACTTC.

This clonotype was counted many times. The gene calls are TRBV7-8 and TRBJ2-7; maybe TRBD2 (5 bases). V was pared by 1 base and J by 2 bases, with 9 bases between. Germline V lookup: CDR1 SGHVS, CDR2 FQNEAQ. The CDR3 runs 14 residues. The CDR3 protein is CASSLELGTYEQYF. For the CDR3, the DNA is TGTGCCAGCAGCTTAGAACTAGGGACCTACGAGCAGTACTTC.

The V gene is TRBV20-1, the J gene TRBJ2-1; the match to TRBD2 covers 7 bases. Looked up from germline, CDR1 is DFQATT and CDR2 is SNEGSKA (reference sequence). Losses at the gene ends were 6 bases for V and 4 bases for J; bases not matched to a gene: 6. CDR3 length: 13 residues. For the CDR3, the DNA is TGCAGTGCGCGGGAGACAGCGTACAATGAGCAGTTCTTC. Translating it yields CSARETAYNEQFF.

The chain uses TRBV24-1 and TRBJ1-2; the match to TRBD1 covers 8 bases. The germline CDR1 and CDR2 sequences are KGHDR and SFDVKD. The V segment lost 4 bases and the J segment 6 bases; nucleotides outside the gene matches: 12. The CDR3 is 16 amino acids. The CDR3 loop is CATSDPRGPAGNGYTF. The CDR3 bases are TGTGCCACCAGTGACCCCAGGGGGCCGGCGGGAAATGGCTACACCTTC.

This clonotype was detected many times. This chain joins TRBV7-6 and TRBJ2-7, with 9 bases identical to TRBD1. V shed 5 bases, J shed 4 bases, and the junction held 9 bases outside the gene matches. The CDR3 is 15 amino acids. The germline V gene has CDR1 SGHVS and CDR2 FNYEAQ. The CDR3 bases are TGTGCCAGCAGCCCGGGACAGGGACCGATTTACGAGCAGTACTTC. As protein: CASSPGQGPIYEQYF.

CDR3 sequence: CASSVDIQETQYF. The CDR3 region has the DNA TGTGCCAGTAGTGTCGACATCCAAGAGACCCAGTACTTC. The gene calls are TRBV19 and TRBJ2-5; the D is unclear. This CDR3 has 13 residues. V was clipped by 5 bases and J by 1 base, with 8 bases between them. Germline lookup yields CDR1 LNHDA and CDR2 SQIVND (reference sequence).

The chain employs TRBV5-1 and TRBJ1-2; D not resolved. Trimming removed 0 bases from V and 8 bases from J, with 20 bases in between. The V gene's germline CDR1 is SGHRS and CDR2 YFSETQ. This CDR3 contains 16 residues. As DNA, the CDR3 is TGCGCCAGCAGCTTGGGGTTCGTCCCTACTAACCCCGGCTACACCTTC. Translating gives CASSLGFVPTNPGYTF.